Listed here are 13 T cell receptor beta chains from one sample, sequenced in a study of radiotherapy plus CTLA-4 blockade in lung cancer. Clones were sequenced by immunoSEQ multiplex PCR, and TCRdb holds only the in-frame ones, with some missing. Among under 45,000 clones listed, roughly 73% were seen once. Source: peripheral blood, taken from a patient treated with radiotherapy plus ipilimumab. These receptors originate from a human donor with non-small cell lung cancer that progressed on radiotherapy plus ipilimumab.

The rearrangement uses TRBV28 and TRBJ2-7; weak D call: TRBD2 (7 bases). The ends were cut back, 3 bases at V and 7 bases at J, with 13 bases in the middle. Germline values: CDR1 MDHEN, CDR2 SYDVKM. The CDR3 is 13 residues long. CDR3 DNA sequence: TGTGCCAGCAGTTTTCGGGGGGCGGCAGAGCAGTACTTC. It encodes CASSFRGAAEQYF.

This chain connects TRBV11-2 to TRBJ1-2; tentatively, D is TRBD1 (6 bases). The CDR3 loop spans 16 amino acids. V gave up 4 bases and J gave up 0 bases, with 15 bases separating them. The germline CDR1 and CDR2 sequences are SGHAT and FQNNGV. The CDR3 here is CASSSTRDTANYGYTF. The CDR3 nucleotides read TGTGCCAGCAGCTCAACCCGGGACACCGCTAACTATGGCTACACCTTC.

This clone was seen a handful of times. This chain uses TRBV5-4 with TRBJ1-2; D is undetermined. CDR1 is SGHNT and CDR2 is YYREEE in the germline V gene (reference sequence). Trimming took off 4 bases at V and 8 bases at J, with 15 bases between the two ends. CDR3 length: 13 amino acids. The CDR3 bases are TGTGCCAGCAGCCAAGATAGGAGGCGAGGCTACACCTTC. Its protein product is CASSQDRRRGYTF.

The chain combines TRBV19 with TRBJ1-1; no definite D call. Germline V CDR1 and CDR2: LNHDA, SQIVND (reference sequence). The V and J ends lost 3 bases and 1 base respectively, with 6 bases between them. This CDR3 comprises 13 residues. DNA for the CDR3: TGTGCCAGTAGTATGACACGGAACACTGAAGCTTTCTTT. Amino acids: CASSMTRNTEAFF.

This chain joins TRBV19 and TRBJ2-5, with TRBD2 as a possible D gene (5 bases). V was cut by 1 base and J by 3 bases, with 18 bases left in between. This CDR3 spans 17 amino acids. CDR1 and CDR2 from the germline V gene are LNHDA and SQIVND (reference sequence). CDR3 DNA: TGTGCCAGTAGTATAGTGCGGTCTAGCACGCAAAAAGAGACCCAGTACTTC. Residues: CASSIVRSSTQKETQYF. The entire variable domain, with the rest obtained from reference TRBV19 and TRBJ2-5, is as follows: DGGITQSPKYLFRKEGQNVTLSCEQNLNHDAMYWYRQDPGQGLRLIYYSQIVNDFQKGDIAEGYSVSREKKESFPLTVTSAQKNPTAFYLCASSIVRSSTQKETQYFGPGTRLLVL.

V gene TRBV15 combines with J gene TRBJ2-4, with 8 bases that match TRBD1. CDR1 and CDR2 from the germline V gene are LNHNV and YYDKDF (reference sequence). The CDR3 length is 15 residues. V shed 0 bases, J shed 6 bases, and the junction held 4 bases outside the gene matches. Written as DNA, the CDR3 is TGTGCCACCAGCAGAGAGGCAGGGGGCGGAAACATTCAGTACTTC. The encoded protein is CATSREAGGGNIQYF.

This clone was seen only a few times. V gene TRBV19 combines with J gene TRBJ1-6; D gene ambiguous. The ends were cut back, 5 bases at V and 11 bases at J, with 16 bases in the middle. Per the germline V gene, CDR1 is LNHDA and CDR2 is SQIVND (reference sequence). CDR3 length: 14 amino acids. CDR3 nucleotide sequence: TGTGCCAGTAGTCCCCAGGACGGGAACACACCCCTCCACTTT. Translating it yields CASSPQDGNTPLHF.

The chain is built from TRBV6-1 and TRBJ1-2; 7 positions agree with TRBD1. CDR1 is MNHNS and CDR2 is SASEGT in the germline V gene. The CDR3 covers 14 residues. V lost 5 bases and J lost 4; bases outside the gene matches: 7. Here the CDR3 DNA reads TGTGCCAGCAGTACCGGGACAGTCACCTATGGCTACACCTTC. Amino acids: CASSTGTVTYGYTF.

The V call is TRBV25-1, the J call TRBJ1-4; weak D call: TRBD1 (5 bases). In germline, CDR1 is MGHDK, CDR2 SYGVNS. This CDR3 contains 14 residues. The ends were cut back, 6 bases at V and 5 bases at J, with 13 bases in the middle. The CDR3 nucleotides read TGTGCCAGCAGCCCCGGGACTGTGAATGAAAAACTGTTTTTT. Encoded protein: CASSPGTVNEKLFF.

The chain carries TRBV7-9 and TRBJ1-5; 8 bases line up with TRBD1. The CDR3 is 18 residues long. Germline assignment: CDR1 SEHNR and CDR2 FQNEAQ (reference sequence). Losses at the gene ends were 5 bases for V and 0 bases for J; bases not matched to a gene: 12. CDR3 nucleotide sequence: TGTGCCAGCAGCCTCGGACAGGGATGGGGTTATAGCAATCAGCCCCAGCATTTT. This gives the protein CASSLGQGWGYSNQPQHF.

This sequence joins TRBV27 and TRBJ2-7; 8 positions agree with TRBD2. There are 16 residues in the CDR3. Germline CDR1 reads MNHEY; CDR2 reads SMNVEV (reference sequence). Germline trimming cut 6 bases from V and 3 bases from J; bases unmatched to any gene: 13. The CDR3 DNA sequence: TGTGCCAGCAGCCCCACGGGGGGGCAGGGAATCTACGAGCAGTACTTC. This sequence encodes CASSPTGGQGIYEQYF.

This clone was seen only once. J is TRBJ2-5 and V is TRBV10-1, with 7 nucleotides matching TRBD2. Trimming took 5 bases from V and 0 from J; bases not matched to a gene: 3. The CDR3 length is 14 residues. CDR1 and CDR2 from the germline V gene are WNHNN and SYGVQD (reference sequence). CDR3 bases: TGCGCCAGCAGTTCCGGGACTAACCAAGAGACCCAGTACTTC. Translating it yields CASSSGTNQETQYF.

The J gene is TRBJ1-3, the V gene TRBV5-4; no firm D call. V was pared by 0 bases and J by 1 base, with 8 bases between. CDR3 size: 15 residues. The germline gives CDR1 SGHNT, CDR2 YYREEE (reference sequence). CDR3 sequence reads: CASSLVGGSGNTIYF. In DNA form, the CDR3 reads TGTGCCAGCAGCTTGGTTGGAGGGTCTGGAAACACCATATATTTT.